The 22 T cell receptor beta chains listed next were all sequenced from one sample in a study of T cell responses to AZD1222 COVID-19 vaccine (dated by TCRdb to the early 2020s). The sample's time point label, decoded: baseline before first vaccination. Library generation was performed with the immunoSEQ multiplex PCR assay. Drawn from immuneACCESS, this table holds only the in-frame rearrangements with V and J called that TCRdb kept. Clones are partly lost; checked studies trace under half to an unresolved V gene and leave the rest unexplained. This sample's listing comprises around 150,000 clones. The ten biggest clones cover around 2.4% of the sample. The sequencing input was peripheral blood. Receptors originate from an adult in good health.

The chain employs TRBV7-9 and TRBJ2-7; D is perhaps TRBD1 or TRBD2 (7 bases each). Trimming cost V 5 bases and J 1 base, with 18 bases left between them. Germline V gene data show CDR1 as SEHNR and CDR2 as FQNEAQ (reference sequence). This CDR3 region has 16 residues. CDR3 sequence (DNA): TGTGCCAGCAGCCCGACTTCAGGGGGGGGGTCCTACGAGCAGTACTTC. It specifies CASSPTSGGGSYEQYF. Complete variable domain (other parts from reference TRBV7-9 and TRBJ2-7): DTGVSQNPRHKITKRGQNVTFRCDPISEHNRLYWYRQTLGQGPEFLTYFQNEAQLEKSRLLSDRFSAERPKGSFSTLEIQRTEQGDSAMYLCASSPTSGGGSYEQYFGPGTRLTVT.

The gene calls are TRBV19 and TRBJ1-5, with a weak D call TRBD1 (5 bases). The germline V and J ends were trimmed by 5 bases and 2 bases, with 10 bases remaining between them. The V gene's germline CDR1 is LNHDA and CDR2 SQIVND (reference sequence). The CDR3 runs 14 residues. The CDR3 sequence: CASSPSGGNQPQHF. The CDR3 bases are TGTGCCAGTAGTCCATCGGGGGGCAATCAGCCCCAGCATTTT.

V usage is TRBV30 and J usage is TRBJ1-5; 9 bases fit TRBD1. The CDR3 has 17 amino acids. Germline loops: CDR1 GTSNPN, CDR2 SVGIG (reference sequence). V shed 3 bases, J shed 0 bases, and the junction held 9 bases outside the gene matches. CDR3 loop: CAWSPGTGPYSNQPQHF. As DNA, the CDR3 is TGTGCCTGGAGCCCCGGGACAGGGCCATATAGCAATCAGCCCCAGCATTTT.

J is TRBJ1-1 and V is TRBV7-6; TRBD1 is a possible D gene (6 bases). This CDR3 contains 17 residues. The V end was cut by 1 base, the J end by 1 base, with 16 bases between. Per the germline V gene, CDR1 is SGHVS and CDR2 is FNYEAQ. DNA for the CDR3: TGTGCCAGCAGCTTAGAGATGATTCGGGGGGCGAACACTGAAGCTTTCTTT. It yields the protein CASSLEMIRGANTEAFF.

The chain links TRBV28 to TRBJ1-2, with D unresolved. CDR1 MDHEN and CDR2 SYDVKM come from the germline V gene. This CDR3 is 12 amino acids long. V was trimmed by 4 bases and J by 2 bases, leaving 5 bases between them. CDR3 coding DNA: TGTGCCAGCAGTTCTCAGAACTATGGCTACACCTTC. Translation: CASSSQNYGYTF.

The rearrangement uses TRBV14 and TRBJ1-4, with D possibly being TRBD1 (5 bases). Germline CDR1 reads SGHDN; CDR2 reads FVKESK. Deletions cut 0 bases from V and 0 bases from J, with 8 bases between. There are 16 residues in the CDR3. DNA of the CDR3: TGTGCCAGCAGCCAAGAAAGGACACCAACTAATGAAAAACTGTTTTTT. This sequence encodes CASSQERTPTNEKLFF. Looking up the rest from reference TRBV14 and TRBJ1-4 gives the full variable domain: EAGVTQFPSHSVIEKGQTVTLRCDPISGHDNLYWYRRVMGKEIKFLLHFVKESKQDESGMPNNRFLAERTGGTYSTLKVQPAELEDSGVYFCASSQERTPTNEKLFFGSGTQLSVL.

CDR3 coding DNA: TGTGCCACCAGCAGGTTTGGGGAACGCGGGGCTTTCTTT. Amino acids: CATSRFGERGAFF. The chain uses TRBV15 and TRBJ1-1; no clear D. This CDR3 is built from 13 residues. Trimming took 3 bases from V and 11 from J, leaving 16 bases between them. Germline values: CDR1 LNHNV, CDR2 YYDKDF (reference sequence).

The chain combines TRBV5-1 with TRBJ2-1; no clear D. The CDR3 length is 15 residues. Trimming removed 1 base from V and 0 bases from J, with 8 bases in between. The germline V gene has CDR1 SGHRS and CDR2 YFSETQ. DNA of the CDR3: TGCGCCAGCAGCTTGAAGTCGGGCTCCTACAATGAGCAGTTCTTC. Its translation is CASSLKSGSYNEQFF.

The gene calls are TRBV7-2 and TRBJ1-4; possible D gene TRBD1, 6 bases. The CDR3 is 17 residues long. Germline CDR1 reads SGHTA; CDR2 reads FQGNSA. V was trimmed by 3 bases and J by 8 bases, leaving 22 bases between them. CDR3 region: CASSLGAGGDKGEKLFF. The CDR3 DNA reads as TGTGCCAGCAGCTTGGGGGCGGGCGGAGATAAAGGGGAAAAACTGTTTTTT.

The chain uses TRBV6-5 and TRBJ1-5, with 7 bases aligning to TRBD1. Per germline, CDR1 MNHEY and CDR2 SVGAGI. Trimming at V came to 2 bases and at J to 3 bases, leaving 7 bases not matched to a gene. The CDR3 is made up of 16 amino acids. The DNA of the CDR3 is TGTGCCAGCAGTTACGAGAACAGGGGAGCCAATCAGCCCCAGCATTTT. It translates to CASSYENRGANQPQHF.

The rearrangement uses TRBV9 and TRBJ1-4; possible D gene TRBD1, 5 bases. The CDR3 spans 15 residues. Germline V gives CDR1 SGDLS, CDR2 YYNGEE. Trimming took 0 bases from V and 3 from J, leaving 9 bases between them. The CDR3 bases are TGTGCCAGCAGCGTAGTCGGGGCAGCTAATGAAAAACTGTTTTTT. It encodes CASSVVGAANEKLFF.

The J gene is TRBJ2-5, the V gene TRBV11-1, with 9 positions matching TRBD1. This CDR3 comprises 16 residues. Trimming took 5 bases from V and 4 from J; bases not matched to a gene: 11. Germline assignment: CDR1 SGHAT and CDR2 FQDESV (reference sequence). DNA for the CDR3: TGTGCCAGCAGCAGCCGAACAGGGGGCGGGGGAGAGACCCAGTACTTC. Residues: CASSSRTGGGGETQYF.

Written as DNA, the CDR3 is TGTGCCAGCAGCCTCCGACACCTGCGGTTGTCTAGCAATCAGCCCCAGCATTTT. This gives the protein CASSLRHLRLSSNQPQHF. The chain employs TRBV11-3 and TRBJ1-5; D is undetermined. Germline CDR1 reads SGHNT; CDR2 reads YENEEA. Trimming left V 5 bases short and J 0 bases short, with 20 bases between. The CDR3 has 18 amino acids.

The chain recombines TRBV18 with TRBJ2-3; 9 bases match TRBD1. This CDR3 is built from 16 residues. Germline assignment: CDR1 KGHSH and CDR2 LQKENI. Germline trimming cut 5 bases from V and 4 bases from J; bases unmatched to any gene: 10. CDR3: CASSEDRGYGADTQYF. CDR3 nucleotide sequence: TGTGCCAGCTCAGAGGACAGGGGATATGGGGCAGATACGCAGTATTTT.

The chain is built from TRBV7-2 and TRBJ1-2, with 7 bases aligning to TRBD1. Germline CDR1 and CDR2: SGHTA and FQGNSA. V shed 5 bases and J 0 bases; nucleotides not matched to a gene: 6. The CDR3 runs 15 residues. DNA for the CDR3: TGTGCCAGCAGCCCAGGGGGATCCGCTAACTATGGCTACACCTTC. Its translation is CASSPGGSANYGYTF.

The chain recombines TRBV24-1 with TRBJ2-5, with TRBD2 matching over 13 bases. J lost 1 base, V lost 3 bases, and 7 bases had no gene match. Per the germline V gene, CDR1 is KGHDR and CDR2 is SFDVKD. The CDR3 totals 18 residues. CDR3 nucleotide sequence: TGTGCCACCAGTGATCCGGGACTAGCGGGGAAGTCCCAAGAGACCCAGTACTTC. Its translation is CATSDPGLAGKSQETQYF.

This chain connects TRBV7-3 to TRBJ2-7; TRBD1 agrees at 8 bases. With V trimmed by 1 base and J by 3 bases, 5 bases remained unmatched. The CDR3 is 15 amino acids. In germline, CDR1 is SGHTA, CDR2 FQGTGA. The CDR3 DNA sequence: TGTGCCAGCAGCTTAAATGGACAGGGTGACTACGAGCAGTACTTC. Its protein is CASSLNGQGDYEQYF.

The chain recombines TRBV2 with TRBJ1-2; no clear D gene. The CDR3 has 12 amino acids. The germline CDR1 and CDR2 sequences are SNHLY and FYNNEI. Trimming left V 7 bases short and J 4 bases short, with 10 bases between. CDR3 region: CASTGNPYGYTF. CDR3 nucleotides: TGTGCCAGCACGGGGAACCCCTATGGCTACACCTTC.

The DNA of the CDR3 is TGTGCCAGCAGCCATACAGAGGGGGCCTCGTTTGGCTACACCTTC. Amino acids: CASSHTEGASFGYTF. The V call is TRBV7-9, the J call TRBJ1-2; TRBD1 matches at 7 bases. The CDR3 is made up of 15 amino acids. V shed 5 bases, J shed 7 bases, and the junction held 13 bases outside the gene matches. CDR1 is SEHNR, CDR2 FQNEAQ, per germline (reference sequence).

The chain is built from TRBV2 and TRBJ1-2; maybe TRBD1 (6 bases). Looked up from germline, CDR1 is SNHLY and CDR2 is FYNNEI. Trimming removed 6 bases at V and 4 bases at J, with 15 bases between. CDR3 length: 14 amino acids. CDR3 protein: CASRVPGASYGYTF. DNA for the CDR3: TGTGCCAGCAGGGTCCCGGGGGCCTCCTATGGCTACACCTTC.

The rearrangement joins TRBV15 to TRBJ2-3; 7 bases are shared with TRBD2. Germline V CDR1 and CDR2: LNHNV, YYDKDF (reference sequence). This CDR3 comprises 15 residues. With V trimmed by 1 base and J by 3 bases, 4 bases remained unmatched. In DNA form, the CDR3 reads TGTGCCACCAGCAGAGGAGGCGGGGGTACAGATACGCAGTATTTT. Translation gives CATSRGGGGTDTQYF.

CDR3: CASGTGLTSGNTIYF. CDR3 DNA: TGTGCCAGCGGGACAGGCCTTACCTCTGGAAACACCATATATTTT. The V call is TRBV19, the J call TRBJ1-3; 8 bases align to TRBD1. The CDR3 length is 15 residues. Germline CDR1 reads LNHDA; CDR2 reads SQIVND (reference sequence). V was clipped by 9 bases and J by 0 bases; unmatched bases: 7.